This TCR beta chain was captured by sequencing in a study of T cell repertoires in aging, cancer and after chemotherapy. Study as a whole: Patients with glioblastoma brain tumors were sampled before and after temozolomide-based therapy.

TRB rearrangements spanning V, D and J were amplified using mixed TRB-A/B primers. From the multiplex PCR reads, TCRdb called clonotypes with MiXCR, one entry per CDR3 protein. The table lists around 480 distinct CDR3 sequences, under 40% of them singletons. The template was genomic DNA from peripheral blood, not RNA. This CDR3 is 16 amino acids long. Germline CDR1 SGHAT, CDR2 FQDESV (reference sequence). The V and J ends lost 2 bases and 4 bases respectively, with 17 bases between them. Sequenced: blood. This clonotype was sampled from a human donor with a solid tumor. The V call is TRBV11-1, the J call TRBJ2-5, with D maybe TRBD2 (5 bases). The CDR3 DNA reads TGTGCCAGCAGCTTATTGTTCGGTTCGGCGGGAGAGACCCAGTACTTC. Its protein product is CASSLLFGSAGETQYF.